One sample yielded the 14 T cell receptor beta chains listed below, sequenced in a study of a mutant IDH1 vaccine in newly diagnosed glioma. Assay used: immunoSEQ multiplex PCR; TCRdb lists only in-frame clones, some missing. The repertoire holds about 54,000 clones, with approximately 81% as singletons. Time point reported: baseline, week 1 (first vaccination visit). Documented treatment: pre-vaccination baseline after standard-of-care therapy. Sequenced here: PBMCs, sampled from a glioma patient treated with radiotherapy, temozolomide or both. These receptors all stem from a man aged 18-30 years with glioma.

The sample holds a few counts of this clone. The chain employs TRBV19 and TRBJ1-2; possibly TRBD1 for D (6 bases). CDR3 size: 15 residues. The V gene lost 7 bases and the J gene lost 5 bases, with 20 bases spanning the gap. Germline V gene data show CDR1 as LNHDA and CDR2 as SQIVND (reference sequence). The CDR3: CASITTQAGDYGYTF. CDR3 nucleotides: TGTGCCAGTATCACGACGCAAGCAGGGGATTATGGCTACACCTTC.

V gene TRBV6-5 combines with J gene TRBJ1-1; the match to TRBD1 covers 10 bases. Germline assignment: CDR1 MNHEY and CDR2 SVGAGI. V lost 4 bases to trimming and J lost 4 bases; unmatched junction nucleotides: 9. The CDR3 is made up of 16 amino acids. As DNA, the CDR3 is TGTGCCAGCAGTTCCTCGGGACAGGGGAGCCGCACTGAAGCTTTCTTT. Amino acids: CASSSSGQGSRTEAFF.

The chain has TRBV29-1 and TRBJ1-2; no reliable D call. Germline CDR1 SQVTM, CDR2 ANQGSEA. The CDR3 is 15 amino acids. The germline V and J ends were trimmed by 7 bases and 3 bases, with 21 bases remaining between them. CDR3 sequence reads: CSARDPHRFDYGYTF. The CDR3 DNA reads as TGCAGCGCTAGAGACCCACACAGATTTGACTATGGCTACACCTTC.

The gene calls are TRBV27 and TRBJ1-3; D remains ambiguous. V was clipped by 5 bases and J by 0 bases, with 11 bases between them. Germline values: CDR1 MNHEY, CDR2 SMNVEV (reference sequence). The CDR3 has 15 amino acids. The CDR3 bases are TGTGCCAGCAGTCCAATAGGATCCTCTGGAAACACCATATATTTT. It encodes CASSPIGSSGNTIYF.

The rearrangement joins TRBV30 to TRBJ2-1; TRBD2 matches at 10 bases. Trimming took 5 bases from V and 2 from J; bases not matched to a gene: 12. CDR1 and CDR2 (germline): GTSNPN, SVGIG (reference sequence). CDR3 length: 17 amino acids. The CDR3 protein is CAWGVPGLAFPYNEQFF. The CDR3 coding sequence is TGTGCCTGGGGAGTTCCGGGACTAGCGTTTCCCTACAATGAGCAGTTCTTC. Full variable domain (outside the CDR3, taken from reference TRBV30 and TRBJ2-1): SQTIHQWPATLVQPVGSPLSLECTVEGTSNPNLYWYRQAAGRGLQLLFYSVGIGQISSEVPQNLSASRPQDRQFILSSKKLLLSDSGFYLCAWGVPGLAFPYNEQFFGPGTRLTVL.

The chain carries TRBV5-1 and TRBJ2-1; 12 positions agree with TRBD1. Trimming cost V 3 bases and J 3 bases; bases outside gene matches: 13. The CDR3 runs to 19 residues. The germline CDR1 and CDR2 sequences are SGHRS and YFSETQ. CDR3 region: CASSSGTGGAGLVYNEQFF. CDR3 in DNA: TGCGCCAGCAGCTCTGGGACAGGGGGCGCGGGACTAGTCTACAATGAGCAGTTCTTC.

The chain joins TRBV2 to TRBJ2-3; D is ambiguous. Germline lookup yields CDR1 SNHLY and CDR2 FYNNEI. Trimming cost V 5 bases and J 4 bases, with 10 bases left between them. The CDR3 length is 13 residues. The CDR3 sequence: CASSQELSDTQYF. The CDR3, as DNA: TGTGCCAGCAGTCAGGAACTATCAGATACGCAGTATTTT.

The V gene is TRBV6-1, the J gene TRBJ2-5; 7 bases are a match to TRBD1. J was trimmed by 2 bases and V by 1 base; bases with no gene match: 1. CDR1 is MNHNS, CDR2 SASEGT, per germline. The CDR3 runs to 14 residues. CDR3 amino acids: CASSEGTGQETQYF. CDR3 DNA sequence: TGTGCCAGCAGTGAAGGGACAGGACAAGAGACCCAGTACTTC.

CDR3 protein: CASSVAANSPLHF. CDR3 DNA sequence: TGTGCCAGCAGCGTAGCAGCCAATTCACCCCTCCACTTT. This chain connects TRBV9 to TRBJ1-6; D ambiguous. V lost 0 bases and J lost 7, with 5 bases in between. This CDR3 spans 13 amino acids. Germline V lookup: CDR1 SGDLS, CDR2 YYNGEE.

The chain has TRBV19 and TRBJ1-5; 7 positions match TRBD1. Germline V gene lookup returns CDR1 LNHDA and CDR2 SQIVND (reference sequence). This CDR3 is built from 12 residues. Trimming cost V 6 bases and J 7 bases; bases outside gene matches: 3. As DNA, the CDR3 is TGTGCCAGTAGGGGGACAGCACAGCCCCAGCATTTT. It codes for CASRGTAQPQHF.

This chain joins TRBV29-1 and TRBJ2-1, with D possibly matching TRBD2 (5 bases). Trimming shortened V by 1 base and J by 6 bases, and 10 bases separated the two germline ends. CDR1 is SQVTM and CDR2 is ANQGSEA in the germline V gene. The CDR3 sequence is 13 residues long. The CDR3 spells CSVEGASTNEQFF. DNA for the CDR3: TGCAGCGTTGAAGGGGCTAGCACCAATGAGCAGTTCTTC.

The chain is built from TRBV20-1 and TRBJ2-1; possible D gene TRBD2, 5 bases. Germline values: CDR1 DFQATT, CDR2 SNEGSKA (reference sequence). With 6 bases removed from V and 15 bases from J, the gap between germline ends came to 18 bases. This CDR3 is built from 11 residues. The CDR3 loop reads CSARGPGAGFF. The CDR3 DNA reads as TGCAGTGCGCGAGGGCCAGGCGCGGGGTTCTTC.

Here the CDR3 DNA reads TGTGCCAGCAGCGACGACAGGGATGGTGAAGCTTTCTTT. Protein product: CASSDDRDGEAFF. The J gene is TRBJ1-1, the V gene TRBV27, with 7 bases identical to TRBD1. The CDR3 consists of 13 residues. After removal of 6 bases from V and 7 bases from J, the junction contained 8 bases not matched to a gene. From germline, CDR1 is MNHEY and CDR2 SMNVEV (reference sequence).

The chain employs TRBV5-6 and TRBJ2-7; 10 bases fit TRBD1. The J segment lost 3 bases and the V segment lost 3 bases, leaving 6 bases of the junction unmatched. Germline V gene sequence: CDR1 SGHDT, CDR2 YYEEEE. The CDR3 covers 15 residues. CDR3 sequence: CASSSNWDRGYEQYF. In nucleotides, the CDR3 is TGTGCCAGCAGCTCAAACTGGGACAGGGGCTACGAGCAGTACTTC.